This T cell receptor beta chain originates from a study of identical twins. General study points: Weaker excess twin sharing was seen among beta out-of-frame sequences. Insertions ran lower in abundant cord blood beta clonotypes, though not in memory repertoires.

On this clonotype: Antigen specificity is unknown.

In every case, the donor was a healthy Caucasian. TCRdb analysed the 5' RACE reads with MiXCR anew, one entry per CDR3 protein. The sample consists of about 530,000 distinct CDR3 sequences, around 15% of them appearing once. The CDR3 has 13 residues. V lost 6 bases, J lost 8 bases, and 7 bases stayed unmatched. Germline loops: CDR1 MNHNS, CDR2 SASEGT. The sample was also reused in another study, on yellow fever vaccine responses in identical twins.

Sequenced material: CD4+ T cells sorted from blood. This sequence originates from a woman between 18 and 30 years old in good health. The genes are TRBV6-1 and TRBJ1-2; 9 bases fit TRBD1. In DNA, the CDR3 is TGTGCCAGCAGGTGGACAGGGGTGGGCGGCTACACCTTC. Translating it yields CASRWTGVGGYTF.